One sample yielded the 26 T cell receptor beta chains listed below, sequenced in a study of CXCR3-negative and CXCR3-positive naive CD8 T cells. UMI-labeled 5' RACE yielded the TRB cDNA libraries. Using the 5' RACE reads, TCRdb records one entry per CDR3 protein without DNA. Its table lists more than 50,000 distinct CDR3 sequences. Sequencing used naive CXCR3- CD8+ T cells from blood. Described subset: CD45RO-CCR7+CD27+CD95- naive CD8+ T cells lacking CXCR3 (TNR3-). These receptors all come from a human donor in good health. Some clones in this sample may be carry-over from other donors' samples.

This chain links TRBV20-1 with TRBJ2-5; TCRdb names TRBD2, which stays unverified in the absence of DNA. The CDR3 loop spans 15 amino acids. Germline CDR1 reads DFQATT; CDR2 reads SNEGSKA (reference sequence). CDR3 in amino acids: CSAPTSGGARETQYF.

The chain has TRBV15 and TRBJ2-7; TCRdb proposes TRBD1, but this gene call is untestable without DNA. Germline CDR1 LNHNV, CDR2 YYDKDF (reference sequence). The CDR3 is made up of 13 amino acids. CDR3 sequence: CATSREDSGEQYF.

This chain connects TRBV11-2 to TRBJ2-5; the D call of TRBD1 rests on TCRdb alone, since no DNA is present to check it. Germline-derived CDR1 and CDR2 are SGHAT and FQNNGV. This CDR3 is built from 17 residues. CDR3 region: CASSLVDRMIPLETQYF.

V gene TRBV12-3 or TRBV12-4 combines with J gene TRBJ2-7; TCRdb returns TRBD1, unconfirmable since there is no DNA. The CDR3 extends over 14 amino acids. The CDR3 is CASSPTTGFYEQYF.

CDR3: CASSSTFGDYSSYEQYF. The rearrangement links TRBV7-9 to TRBJ2-7; no DNA is available, so the TRBD2 call from TCRdb remains unchecked. The germline V gene encodes CDR1 SEHNR and CDR2 FQNEAQ (reference sequence). The CDR3 totals 17 residues.

The chain links TRBV6-2 or TRBV6-3 to TRBJ2-7; without DNA, the TCRdb call of TRBD1 cannot be checked. The germline V gene has CDR1 MNHEY and CDR2 SVGEGT. CDR3 length: 13 amino acids. CDR3 amino acids: CASEGGRTYEQYF.

The gene calls are TRBV11-2 and TRBJ2-2. In germline, CDR1 is SGHAT, CDR2 FQNNGV. The CDR3 spans 11 residues. The CDR3 here is CASSSPTQLFF.

This chain uses TRBV27 with TRBJ2-3; checking the TCRdb D call of TRBD1 is not possible without DNA. The CDR3 spans 14 residues. CDR1 MNHEY and CDR2 SMNVEV come from the germline V gene (reference sequence). The CDR3 sequence: CASSSLDSWDTQYF.

The V gene is TRBV5-5, the J gene TRBJ2-1. CDR3 length: 17 residues. Germline assignment: CDR1 SGHKS and CDR2 YYEKEE (reference sequence). CDR3 in amino acids: CASSLGAVEGPYNEQFF.

The chain has TRBV14 and TRBJ2-2. In germline, CDR1 is SGHDN, CDR2 FVKESK. The CDR3 spans 15 residues. CDR3 sequence: CASSLRLSNTGELFF.

V is TRBV7-6 and J is TRBJ2-1; no DNA is available, so the TRBD1 call from TCRdb remains unchecked. Germline CDR1 and CDR2: SGHVS and FNYEAQ. CDR3 length equals 15 residues. The CDR3: CASRRDRGPYNEQFF.

This chain uses TRBV29-1 with TRBJ2-1. Germline V gene data show CDR1 as SQVTM and CDR2 as ANQGSEA. The CDR3 covers 14 residues. The CDR3 here is CSVPARRQRNEQFF.

This chain connects TRBV25-1 to TRBJ2-7. Germline V gene data show CDR1 as MGHDK and CDR2 as SYGVNS. This CDR3 region has 14 residues. Here the CDR3 reads CASSAGAGIVEQYF.

V and J are TRBV7-2 and TRBJ2-3; TCRdb selects TRBD2, and the lack of DNA leaves this call unchecked. Germline values: CDR1 SGHTA, CDR2 FQGNSA. The CDR3 runs to 17 residues. CDR3 amino acids: CASSLDSTSGPTDTQYF.

The chain couples TRBV4-3 to TRBJ2-7; TCRdb's D call of TRBD2 is untestable without DNA. The CDR3 covers 17 residues. From germline, CDR1 is LGHNA and CDR2 YSLEER. The CDR3 protein is CASSQGLAGLSSYEQYF.

V usage is TRBV29-1 and J usage is TRBJ1-2; TCRdb's assignment of TRBD1 cannot be checked, as there is no DNA. Germline lookup yields CDR1 SQVTM and CDR2 ANQGSEA. The CDR3 covers 13 residues. CDR3 residues: CSVEADRNYGYTF.

This CDR3 is CASSAGHVLEQFF. The chain uses TRBV4-3 and TRBJ2-1; TCRdb names TRBD1, which stays unverified in the absence of DNA. The CDR3 totals 13 residues. The germline CDR1 and CDR2 sequences are LGHNA and YSLEER.

This rearrangement joins TRBV3-1 to TRBJ1-3. The length of the CDR3 is 15 residues. The germline CDR1 and CDR2 sequences are LGHDT and YNNKEL (reference sequence). CDR3 in amino acids: CASSQLNDGWNTIYF.

The J gene is TRBJ1-1, the V gene TRBV12-3 or TRBV12-4; the TRBD1 assignment by TCRdb is unverifiable without DNA. The CDR3 has 15 amino acids. The CDR3 reads CASSLVQGTNTEAFF.

The chain joins TRBV16 to TRBJ2-1; checking the TCRdb D call of TRBD2 is not possible without DNA. The germline V gene encodes CDR1 KGHSY and CDR2 FQNENV. The CDR3 spans 15 residues. The CDR3 sequence is CASSPWTTSNGEQFF.

This rearrangement joins TRBV5-5 to TRBJ2-3; TCRdb's assignment of TRBD2 cannot be checked, as there is no DNA. Germline loops: CDR1 SGHKS, CDR2 YYEKEE (reference sequence). This CDR3 is 15 amino acids long. The CDR3 sequence is CASSPGTSGTDTQYF.

The chain joins TRBV29-1 to TRBJ2-1; TCRdb proposes TRBD2, but this gene call is untestable without DNA. From germline, CDR1 is SQVTM and CDR2 ANQGSEA. This CDR3 comprises 14 residues. CDR3 amino acids: CSVDERGGNNEQFF.

The CDR3 sequence: CATSLRQTLDEKLFF. The rearrangement links TRBV15 to TRBJ1-4; the TCRdb call, TRBD1, lacks DNA for checking. Germline V gene lookup returns CDR1 LNHNV and CDR2 YYDKDF (reference sequence). The CDR3 contains 15 residues.

The rearrangement joins TRBV20-1 to TRBJ1-1; TCRdb gives TRBD1 as the D gene, but with no DNA this cannot be confirmed. This CDR3 has 14 amino acids. The germline V gene encodes CDR1 DFQATT and CDR2 SNEGSKA (reference sequence). CDR3 sequence reads: CSARPTVRNTEAFF.

The gene calls are TRBV6-6 and TRBJ2-3; with no DNA, the TCRdb D assignment of TRBD2 cannot be verified. This CDR3 has 15 residues. Per the germline V gene, CDR1 is MNHNY and CDR2 is SVGAGI (reference sequence). This CDR3 is CASSQDGLDTDTQYF.

The V call is TRBV7-9, the J call TRBJ2-5; TCRdb outputs TRBD1, but without DNA this stays unchecked. CDR1 is SEHNR and CDR2 is FQNEAQ in the germline V gene (reference sequence). The CDR3 runs 14 residues. CDR3: CASSPTGRGETQYF.